This T cell receptor beta chain was recorded in a study of T-cell reconstitution after alpha-beta-depleted transplantation in children (dated by TCRdb to 2015 to 2016). For context, the study as a whole: T-cell immune reconstitution after TCRalphabeta/CD19-depleted allogeneic hematopoietic cell transplantation in children was quantitatively tracked in the study by means of TCR repertoire profiling.

The method behind the library was PCR. Sequencer: Illumina HiSeq 2500. Molecular barcoding was employed in the preparation of TCR libraries, with unique molecular identifiers being used to normalize TCRbeta repertoire quantification. The public sequencing data were trimmed at Q25 with fastp and processed into clonotypes with MiXCR by TCRdb, which kept only in-frame beta chains. Under each unique CDR3 protein, matching rows form one entry showing the most common genes and DNA. Counted in this sample were about 400,000 distinct CDR3 sequences; approximately 20% of them appeared once. Of the sample, approximately 3.8% is held by the ten largest clones. This clonotype was counted between two and nine times. Its antigen is currently not known. No per-base quality is available; no much larger clone lies one base away. The germline ends are 9 bases apart after V is trimmed by 6 bases and J by 1 base. Measured from the cysteine to the phenylalanine, the CDR3 is 13 residues long. Only CDR3 DNA is held: 39 bases, read in frame from base 1. For CDR1 and CDR2, the germline V gene lists MGHRA and YSYEKL.

The sample here was PBMCs from the stem cell graft donor, taken from the stem cell graft. The origin of this receptor is a human donor who donated a stem cell graft to a child with acute myeloid leukemia. The chain joins TRBV4-1 to TRBJ1-1, with no reliable assignment of the D segment. The sequenced DNA is TGCGCCAGCAGAGGTTGGAGGAACACTGAAGCTTTCTTT. It translates as CASRGWRNTEAFF.